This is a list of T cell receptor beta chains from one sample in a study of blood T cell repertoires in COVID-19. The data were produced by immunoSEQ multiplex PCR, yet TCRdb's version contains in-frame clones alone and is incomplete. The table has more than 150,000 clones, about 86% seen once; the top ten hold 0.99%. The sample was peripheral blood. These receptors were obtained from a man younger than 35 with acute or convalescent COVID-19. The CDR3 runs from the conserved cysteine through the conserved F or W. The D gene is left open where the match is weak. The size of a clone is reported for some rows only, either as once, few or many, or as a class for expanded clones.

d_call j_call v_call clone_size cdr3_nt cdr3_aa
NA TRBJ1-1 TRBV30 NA TGTGCCTGGAGTGTATCAAGCATGAACACTGAAGCTTTCTTT CAWSVSSMNTEAFF
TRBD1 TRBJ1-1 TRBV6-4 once TGTGCCAGTTATCCGGGACAGCCGAACACTGAAGCTTTCTTT CASYPGQPNTEAFF
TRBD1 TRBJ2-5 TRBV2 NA TGTGCCAGAAGGACAGGCCAAGAGACCCAGTACTTC CARRTGQETQYF
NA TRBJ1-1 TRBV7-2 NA TGTGCCAGCAGCTTAACGGGGAGTGGGAACACTGAAGCTTTCTTT CASSLTGSGNTEAFF
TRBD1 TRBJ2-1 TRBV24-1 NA TGTGCCACCAGTGAACCGGGACAGGGGGCGCATGAGCAGTTCTTC CATSEPGQGAHEQFF
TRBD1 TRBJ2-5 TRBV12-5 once TGTGCTAGTGGGACAACCCAGGGGGTTGAAGAGACCCAGTACTTC CASGTTQGVEETQYF
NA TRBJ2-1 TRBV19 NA TGTGCCAGTAGTGTTTCCGGGGATGAGCAGTTCTTC CASSVSGDEQFF
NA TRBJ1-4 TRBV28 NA TGTGCCAGCAGGGGGGGTACATGGGAAAAACTGTTTTTT CASRGGTWEKLFF
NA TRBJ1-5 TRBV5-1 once TGCGCCAGCAGCTCAGGGGTAAGCGATCAGCCCCAGCATTTT CASSSGVSDQPQHF
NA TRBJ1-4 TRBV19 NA TGTGCCAGTAGTGCGGGGTTTAATGAAAAACTGTTTTTT CASSAGFNEKLFF
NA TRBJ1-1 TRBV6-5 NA TGTGCCAGCAGTTACCTTCAGGGAAGAAGGACTGAAGCTTTCTTT CASSYLQGRRTEAFF
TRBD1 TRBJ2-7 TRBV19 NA TGTGCCAGTAGTATCGGACAGGGGACCCTCTACGAGCAGTACTTC CASSIGQGTLYEQYF
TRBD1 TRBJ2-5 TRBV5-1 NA TGCGCCAGCAGCGCCGGACAGGGAGTTTGGGCCCAGTACTTC CASSAGQGVWAQYF
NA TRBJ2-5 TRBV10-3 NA TGTGCCATCAGGGGGCCGGGGGACGAGACCCAGTACTTC CAIRGPGDETQYF
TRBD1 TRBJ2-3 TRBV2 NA TGTGCCAGCAGCGGCGACAGGGTAGGCACAGATACGCAGTATTTT CASSGDRVGTDTQYF
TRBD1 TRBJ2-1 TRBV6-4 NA TGTGCCAGCAGTGAGGACAGGGTCTACTCCTACAATGAGCAGTTCTTC CASSEDRVYSYNEQFF
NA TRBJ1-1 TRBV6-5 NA TGTGCCAGCAAAAAACAGGGACCGAACACTGAAGCTTTCTTT CASKKQGPNTEAFF
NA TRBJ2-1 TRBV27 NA TGTGCCAGCAGTCTAAGGTCTCAGGCCAATGAGCAGTTCTTC CASSLRSQANEQFF
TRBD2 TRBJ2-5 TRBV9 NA TGTGCCAGCAGCCTCGGGACTAGCGGGGGGAGGGAGACCCAGTACTTC CASSLGTSGGRETQYF
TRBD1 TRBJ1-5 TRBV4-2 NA TGTGCCAGCAGCCAAGACCCGAACAGGGGGCTGTTGAATCAGCCCCAGCATTTT CASSQDPNRGLLNQPQHF
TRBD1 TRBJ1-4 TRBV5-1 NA TGCGCCAGCAGCTTACAGGGGGGGCACTTCAGTGAAAAACTGTTTTTT CASSLQGGHFSEKLFF
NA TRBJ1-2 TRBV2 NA TGTGCCAGCAGCGAAGGGAGGGTAGACGGCTACACCTTC CASSEGRVDGYTF
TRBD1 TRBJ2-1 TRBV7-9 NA TGTGCCAGCAGCTCCAGGGGGAGTTTGTACAATGAGCAGTTCTTC CASSSRGSLYNEQFF
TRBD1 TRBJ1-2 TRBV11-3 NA TGTGCCAGCAGCTTAGGGGGGACAGGTAACTATGGCTACACCTTC CASSLGGTGNYGYTF
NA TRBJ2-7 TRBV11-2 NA TGTGCCAGCAGCTTAGATTTTAGGCAGGGTCTGTGGGGAAGCTCCTACGAGCAGTACTTC CASSLDFRQGLWGSSYEQYF
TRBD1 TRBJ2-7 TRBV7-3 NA TGTGCCAGCAGCTCGTATGACAGGGGCGAGCAGTACTTC CASSSYDRGEQYF
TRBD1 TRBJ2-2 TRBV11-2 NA TGTGCCAGCAGCTTGGACAGGGGTTGGGCCGGGGAGCTGTTTTTT CASSLDRGWAGELFF
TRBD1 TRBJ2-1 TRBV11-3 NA TGTGCCAGCAGCTTAGGAGGGGACAGGGTGAATGAGCAGTTCTTC CASSLGGDRVNEQFF
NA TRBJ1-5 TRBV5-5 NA TGTGCCAGCAGCTTGGCCAGTCATCAGCCCCAGCATTTT CASSLASHQPQHF
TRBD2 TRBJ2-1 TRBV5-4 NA TGTGCCAGCAGCTCGTCCGCGGGGGGGTCCTACAATGAGCAGTTCTTC CASSSSAGGSYNEQFF
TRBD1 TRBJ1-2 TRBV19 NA TGTGCCACCCGGCGGGGACAGGTCGGGGGCTACACCTTC CATRRGQVGGYTF
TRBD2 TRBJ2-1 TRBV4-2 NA TGTGCCAGCAGCCAAGGAGCGGGGGGGCCCTACAATGAGCAGTTCTTC CASSQGAGGPYNEQFF
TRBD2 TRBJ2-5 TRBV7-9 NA TGTGCCAGCAGCTTAGCGGCTAGCGGGGGCCCAGGGACCCAGTACTTC CASSLAASGGPGTQYF
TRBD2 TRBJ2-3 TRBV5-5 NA TGTGCCAGCGGGACTAGCGGCCGCCTGGGTTTTGATACGCAGTATTTT CASGTSGRLGFDTQYF
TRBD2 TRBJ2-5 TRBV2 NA TGTGCCAGCAGTGGACGGACTAGCGGGGGCTTGTGGGAGACCCAGTACTTC CASSGRTSGGLWETQYF
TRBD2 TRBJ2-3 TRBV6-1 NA TGTGCCAGCAGTGAAGTCGGGGGGGGCGACACAGATACGCAGTATTTT CASSEVGGGDTDTQYF
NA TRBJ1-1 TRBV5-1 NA TGCGCCAACCCCGGACAGAACACTGAAGCTTTCTTT CANPGQNTEAFF
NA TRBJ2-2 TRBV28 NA TGTGCCAGCAGTTTATACCGCTTGACAGCCGGGGAGCTGTTTTTT CASSLYRLTAGELFF
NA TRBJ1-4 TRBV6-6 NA TGTGCCAGCAGTTACTCTGAGGCAACTAATGAAAAACTGTTTTTT CASSYSEATNEKLFF
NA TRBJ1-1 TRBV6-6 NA TGTGCCAGCAGTCGCCCCTACAGGGATACCACTGAAGCTTTCTTT CASSRPYRDTTEAFF
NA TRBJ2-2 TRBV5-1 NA TGCGCCAGCAGCTTGGAGAGTCAGGTTAACGGGGAGCTGTTTTTT CASSLESQVNGELFF
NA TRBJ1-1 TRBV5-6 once TGTGCCAGCAGCTTGCAACGTCGGGAAGCTTTCTTT CASSLQRREAFF
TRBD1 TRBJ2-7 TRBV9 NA TGTGCCAGCAGCCCCCGACAGGGGGCTGGCGAGCAGTACTTC CASSPRQGAGEQYF
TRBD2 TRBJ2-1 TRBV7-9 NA TGTGCCAGCAGCACTACGACTAGCGGGTACAATGAGCAGTTCTTC CASSTTTSGYNEQFF
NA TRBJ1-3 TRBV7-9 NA TGTGCCAGCAGCTTCCGAACAGGTGCTGGAAACACCATATATTTT CASSFRTGAGNTIYF
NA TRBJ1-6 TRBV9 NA TGTGCCAGCAGCGTAGCCCCCCATAGAAATTCACCCCTCCACTTT CASSVAPHRNSPLHF
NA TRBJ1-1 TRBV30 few TGTGCCTGGAGTTACCGGGACAACCGAAACACTGAAGCTTTCTTT CAWSYRDNRNTEAFF
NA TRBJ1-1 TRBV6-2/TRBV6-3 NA TGTGCCAGCAGTTACAGAGGGGGAACTGAAGCTTTCTTT CASSYRGGTEAFF
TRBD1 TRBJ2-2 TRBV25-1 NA TGTGCCAGCAGTGGGGCCGGGACAGACACCGGGGAGCTGTTTTTT CASSGAGTDTGELFF
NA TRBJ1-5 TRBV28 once TGTGCCAGCATCTCGGGTACGTGGGGGGGTGGTAAGGAGCCCCAGCATTTT CASISGTWGGGKEPQHF
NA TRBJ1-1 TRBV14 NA TGTGCCAGCAGCCAGTTGCAGGGAAACACTGAAGCTTTCTTT CASSQLQGNTEAFF
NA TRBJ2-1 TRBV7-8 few TGTGCCAGCAGCTTAGGCCGGCTAGTGATTGACAATGAGCAGTTCTTC CASSLGRLVIDNEQFF
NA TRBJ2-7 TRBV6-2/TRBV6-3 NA TGTGCCAGCAGCCAGGGGGAGGGGAAAAAGTACGAGCAGTACTTC CASSQGEGKKYEQYF
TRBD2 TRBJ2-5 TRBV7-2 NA TGTGCCAGCAGCTCCACCCTAGCGGGGACGGGATCTCAAGAGACCCAGTACTTC CASSSTLAGTGSQETQYF
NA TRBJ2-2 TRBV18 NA TGTGCCAGCTCACCTGCACTGAACACCGGGGAGCTGTTTTTT CASSPALNTGELFF
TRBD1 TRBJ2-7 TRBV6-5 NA TGTGCCAGCACGTCGGGACAGACATACGAGCAGTACTTC CASTSGQTYEQYF
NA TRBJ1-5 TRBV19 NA TGTGCCAGTAGGGTACTGGGACAATATAGCAATCAGCCCCAGCATTTT CASRVLGQYSNQPQHF
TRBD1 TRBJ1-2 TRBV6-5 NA TGTGCCAGCACACAGGGGGTTGACTATGGCTACACCTTC CASTQGVDYGYTF
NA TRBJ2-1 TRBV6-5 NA TGTGCCAGCAGTTATTCCTTGACAGATTACAATGAGCAGTTCTTC CASSYSLTDYNEQFF